This T cell receptor beta chain was profiled in a study of cytomegalovirus exposure and HLA in healthy donors (dated by TCRdb to the late 2010s). Describing the broader study: An earlier analysis of some 600 of the donors reported under 300 Gb of sequence data and around 110 million unique TCR beta sequences obtained from about 179 million T cells. About 280 gigabases of sequencing data and 91 million or so unique TCR sequences made up an early release that covered around 640 HLA-typed donors. The genetic ancestry cluster associated with self-reported Caucasian donors included 81% of the roughly 410 genotyped donors. The aim of the study was to test whether cataloging public T cell receptors could identify signatures of past pathogen exposure. Using immunosequencing, the study profiled T cell repertoires from 666 subjects and related those repertoires to cytomegalovirus serostatus. Along with the roughly 610-subject first cohort, a separate validation cohort of over a hundred different subjects was used. To predict cytomegalovirus infection status, the study brought together high-throughput TCR immunosequencing, statistical association of individual TCRs with disease status, and machine learning. To study patterns of TCR occurrence, a later analysis re-analyzed previously published TCR beta repertoires from 666 donors and added high-resolution HLA genotyping. Rather than drawing on any new phenotypic data, the later analysis identified candidate immune exposures from TCR beta sequences and the way those sequences occurred across donors. In an earlier analysis of 587 of the donors, high-throughput TCR beta sequencing was used to judge whether each TCR beta V gene segment behaved as functional or pseudogenic. Donor age, sex, ethnicity and CMV serostatus were compiled together with the repertoire data. A later genetic analysis took genome-wide SNP genotypes for about 55% of the roughly 670 donors and used that subset as a discovery cohort. All discovery cohort repertoires had been generated on a single sequencing platform. Class I and class II HLA loci were covered by the typing at four-digit resolution. The number of typed donors differed by locus: about 629-630 for A, B, C, DRB1 and DQB1; approximately 540 for DQA1; approximately 600 for DPA1; and some 430 for DPB1. Four to six DR-DQ haplotypes were handled as single units for association and clustering, since linkage in the cohort was strong. Among about 400 genotyped donors of the cohort, an average of around 220,000 unique TCR beta nucleotide sequences was sequenced per donor, of which about 19% were non-productive.

Receptor libraries were prepared by the immunoSEQ multiplex PCR assay. A mixture of 60 forward primers for TCR Vbeta segments and 13 reverse primers for TCR Jbeta segments was used in the multiplex PCR. The CDR3 region of rearranged TCR beta genes was amplified from genomic DNA by a multiplex PCR assay. Amplified TCR beta libraries were sequenced as 87-base-pair reads on the Illumina HiSeq System. Per the authors' processing: A later analysis counted tens of millions of unique TCR beta chains across the 666 repertoires, and roughly 10 million of these chains were shared by at least two donors. Raw reads were error-corrected and collapsed into unique sequences by a nearest-neighbor algorithm in which closely related sequences were merged to remove PCR and sequencing errors. CDR3 sequences were aligned to IMGT reference sequences to assign V, D and J gene segments. Each retained sequence needed at least a six-nucleotide match to both a V gene segment and a J gene segment. Rearrangements were classified as productive when the CDR3 lacked stop codons and remained in frame with V and J, and all other rearrangements were classified as non-productive. CDR3 was defined by IMGT convention, running from the second conserved V-encoded cysteine to the conserved J-encoded phenylalanine. Sequences without an unambiguous match to a single V gene segment were excluded from the earlier analysis of 587 of the donors. In an earlier analysis of some 590 of the donors, a V segment was called functional when productive rearrangements were above 56.7%, and segregating when the standard deviation between donors exceeded 5%. To diagnose cytomegalovirus status from the catalog of TCR beta chain sequences, a statistical classification framework was built. In a later analysis, TCR nucleotide sequences were compared against IMGT/GENE-DB human TR gene sequences so that V and J genes could be assigned. A later analysis assigned CDR3 sequences and most-parsimonious VDJ recombination scenarios with the TCRdist pipeline. In a later analysis, every TCR beta chain was defined by the combination of its CDR3 amino acid sequence and its V-gene family, and reads without a unique V-gene family were dropped. To address suspected cross-contamination and a sequencing artifact, a later analysis removed 592 highly shared, low-generation-probability nucleotide sequences. For each public chain, a later analysis derived a clonal expansion index from normalized ranks of inferred template counts within each repertoire. In a later analysis, generation probabilities were computed with a VDJ recombination model fitted to out-of-frame rearrangements, and the resulting probabilities were checked against IGoR. A later analysis scored TCR-TCR, TCR-HLA and TCR-CMV co-occurrence with hypergeometric tests, applying a repertoire-size bias correction to TCR pairs. False discovery rates were estimated in a later analysis by permuting HLA or CMV assignments 20 times. In a later analysis, co-occurring TCRs were grouped using DBSCAN, and TCRdist sequence similarity was added for clustering within HLA-allele-positive subsets. For co-occurrence clustering, repertoires with fewer than 30,000 or more than 120,000 public chains were excluded, along with roughly 5 repertoires with anomalous nucleotide sharing. The table comes from immuneACCESS by way of TCRdb, which keeps in-frame sequences with V and J called. Part of the clones is missing from these tables; in studies checked, under half for an unresolved V gene and the rest for unknown reasons. The V and J calls and clone size are taken from that table; D and trimming were inferred from the DNA. The sample table contains some 140,000 clones; only one count was recorded for 74% of them. The ten largest clones take up 2.1% of the sample.

The cohort comprised around 700 healthy bone marrow donors. All cohort members were sampled while nominally healthy, although unrecorded immune exposures were likely present. The donor tested CMV seronegative, placing the donor among the 350 or so seronegative members of the cohort. A peripheral blood sample was collected from each donor, and TCR beta sequencing was performed on peripheral blood mononuclear cells. The Qiagen DNeasy Blood Extraction Kit was used to extract genomic DNA from the blood cell samples. The junction shows trimming of 1 base on V and 2 bases on J, plus 10 bases between the germline ends. CDR1 and CDR2, per the germline V gene (reference sequence), are SEHNR and FQNEAQ. Including cysteine and phenylalanine, the CDR3 has 15 amino acids. Of the read, only the CDR3 DNA is kept; its 45 bases are in frame from base 1. Comments on this clone: The antigen this receptor binds is unknown. No base-level quality is on record; no much larger clone is a single base apart.

On the study overall, not on this receptor specifically: According to the authors, the approach could potentially be generalized to other disease states and immunological phenotypes. In a later analysis, most CMV-associated TCR beta chains were found to appear HLA-restricted, with HLA associations seemingly driven largely by CMV exposure. The study gave a list of 150 to 200 TCR beta chains associated with cytomegalovirus. Because the 87-base-pair reads could not distinguish some IMGT-functional V segments, including TRBV6-2 and TRBV6-3, those segments were excluded. When HLA alleles, especially DR and DQ, strongly co-occurred, TCR associations were difficult to assign to individual alleles. Most TCR sequences were observed very rarely across donors, whereas some public TCRs were present in many individuals. A later genetic analysis reported fewer N-insertions in productive TCRs among donors in an Asian-associated ancestry cluster than the roughly 670-donor mean. In an earlier analysis of some 500 of the donors, most TCR beta V segments appeared in productive rearrangements about 87% or about 30% of the time, broadly matching IMGT annotations. Because HLA typing was unavailable for some donors at each locus, only the typed subset was used in association tests. Compared with equally common non-associated chains, HLA-associated TCR beta chains in a later analysis were more clonally expanded and had lower generation probabilities. The classifier was reported to diagnose cytomegalovirus status with high specificity and sensitivity in both the original and validation cohorts. A further reported finding was that TCR beta sequences accurately predicted the HLA-A and HLA-B alleles for most subjects in the first cohort. For the cohort, immune exposure information was limited to CMV serostatus. An association between a missense DCLRE1C variant and V-gene and J-gene trimming of TCR beta chains was found in a later genetic analysis and replicated in an independent cohort. Sequencing depth was assumed to be roughly uniform across donors in the presence/absence analyses, though that assumption may not hold. A later analysis found that TCR association rates varied across HLA loci, with DRB1 alleles showing the most associated TCRs and HLA-C alleles the fewest. In a later analysis, some 17,000 TCR beta sequences were associated with specific HLA alleles at a false discovery rate of 0.05. Three of the identified cytomegalovirus-associated TCR beta chains were confirmed in vitro to be specific for cytomegalovirus antigens. The earlier analysis of a few hundred of the donors excluded seventeen rarely observed V segments, including chromosome 9 orphons, because counts were too low. A group of highly shared sequence variants was considered likely to be a technical artifact of the sequencing pipeline. Linkage disequilibrium might explain the correlated functional status among segregating V segments, but an unknown experimental factor could not be ruled out. Only TCR beta chains were sequenced in this cohort, and the absence of alpha or paired-chain data limited detectable features. According to a later analysis, parvovirus B19, influenza, CMV and Epstein-Barr virus appeared linked to several top co-occurrence clusters.

Sequences were obtained from PBMCs. The sequence was collected from a man aged 25-40 years in good health and CMV-seronegative. The V and J segments used are TRBV7-9 and TRBJ2-3; the D gene is perhaps TRBD2, from 5 matching bases. The nucleotide sequence is TGTGCCAGCAGCTTAGGAGTAGCGTTCACAGATACGCAGTATTTT. It translates as CASSLGVAFTDTQYF. This CDR3, with the reference TRBV7-9 and TRBJ2-3 proteins standing in past its ends, gives the full variable domain DTGVSQNPRHKITKRGQNVTFRCDPISEHNRLYWYRQTLGQGPEFLTYFQNEAQLEKSRLLSDRFSAERPKGSFSTLEIQRTEQGDSAMYLCASSLGVAFTDTQYFGPGTRLTVL.